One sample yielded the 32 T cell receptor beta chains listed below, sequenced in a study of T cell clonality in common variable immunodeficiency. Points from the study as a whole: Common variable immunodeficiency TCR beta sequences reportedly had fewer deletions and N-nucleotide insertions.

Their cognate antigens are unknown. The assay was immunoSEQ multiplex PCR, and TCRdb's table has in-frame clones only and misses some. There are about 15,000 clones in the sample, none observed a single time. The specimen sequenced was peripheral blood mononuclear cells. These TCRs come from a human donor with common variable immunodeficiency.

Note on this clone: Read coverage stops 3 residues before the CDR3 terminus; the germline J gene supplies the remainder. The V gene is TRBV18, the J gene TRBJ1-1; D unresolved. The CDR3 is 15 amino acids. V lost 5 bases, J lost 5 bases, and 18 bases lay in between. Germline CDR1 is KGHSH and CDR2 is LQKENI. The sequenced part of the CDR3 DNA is TGTGCCAGCTCATCCATGGCGGGGAAGGAGACTGAA. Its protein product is CASSSMAGKETE. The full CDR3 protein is CASSSMAGKETEAFF.

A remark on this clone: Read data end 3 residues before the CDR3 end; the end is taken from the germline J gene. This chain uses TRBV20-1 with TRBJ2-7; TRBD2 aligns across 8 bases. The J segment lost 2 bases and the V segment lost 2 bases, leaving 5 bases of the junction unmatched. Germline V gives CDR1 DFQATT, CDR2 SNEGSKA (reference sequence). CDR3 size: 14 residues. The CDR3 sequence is CSARTGGVPYEQYF. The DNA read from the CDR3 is TGCAGTGCTAGAACGGGAGGGGTCCCCTACGAG.

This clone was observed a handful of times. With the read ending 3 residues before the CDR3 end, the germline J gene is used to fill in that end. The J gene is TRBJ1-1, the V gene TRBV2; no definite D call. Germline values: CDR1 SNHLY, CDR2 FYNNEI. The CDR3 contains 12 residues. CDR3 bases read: TGTGCCAGCATCGGTCCAGGCGTGTCA. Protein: CASIGPGVS. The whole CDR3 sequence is CASIGPGVSAFF.

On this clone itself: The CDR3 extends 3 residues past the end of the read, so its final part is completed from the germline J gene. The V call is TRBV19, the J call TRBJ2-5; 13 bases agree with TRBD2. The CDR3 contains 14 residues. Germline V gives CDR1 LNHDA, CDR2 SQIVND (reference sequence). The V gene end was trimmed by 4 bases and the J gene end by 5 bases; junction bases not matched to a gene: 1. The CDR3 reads CASSTGLAGETQYF. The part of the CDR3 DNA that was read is TGTGCCAGTAGTACGGGACTAGCGGGGGAGACC.

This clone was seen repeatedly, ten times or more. The DNA read from the CDR3 is TGTGCCAGCAGCCTCCCCACGCCGGGACTAGGCTTTTTCGCTTCGGATGAG. Residues: CASSLPTPGLGFFASDE. In full, the CDR3 reads CASSLPTPGLGFFASDEQFF. The rearrangement uses TRBV13 and TRBJ2-1; 8 bases match TRBD2. Read data end 3 residues before the CDR3 end; the end is taken from the germline J gene. The CDR3 is made up of 20 amino acids. Germline CDR1 is PRHDT and CDR2 is FYEKMQ (reference sequence). The V gene end was trimmed by 5 bases and the J gene end by 8 bases; junction bases not matched to a gene: 26.

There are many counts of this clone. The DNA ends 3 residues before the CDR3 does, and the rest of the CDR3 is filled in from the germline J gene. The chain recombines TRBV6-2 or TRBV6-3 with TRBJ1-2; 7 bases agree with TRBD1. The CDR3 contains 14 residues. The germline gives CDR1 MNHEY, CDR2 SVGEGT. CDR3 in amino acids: CASSYEGAGLGYTF. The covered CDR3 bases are TGTGCCAGCAGTTACGAGGGGGCAGGGCTGGGC.

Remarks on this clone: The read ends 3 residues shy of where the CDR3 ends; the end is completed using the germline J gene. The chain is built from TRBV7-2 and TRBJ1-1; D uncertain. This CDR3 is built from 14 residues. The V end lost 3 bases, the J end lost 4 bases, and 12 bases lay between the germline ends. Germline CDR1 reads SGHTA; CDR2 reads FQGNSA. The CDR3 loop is CASSFSERGTEAFF. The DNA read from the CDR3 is TGTGCCAGCAGCTTCAGTGAACGTGGCACTGAA.

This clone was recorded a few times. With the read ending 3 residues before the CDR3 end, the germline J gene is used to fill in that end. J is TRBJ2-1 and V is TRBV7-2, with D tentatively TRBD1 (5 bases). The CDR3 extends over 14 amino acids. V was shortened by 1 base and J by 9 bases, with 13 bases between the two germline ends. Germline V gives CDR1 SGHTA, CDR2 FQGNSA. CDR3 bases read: TGTGCCAGCAGCTTAGACCAGGGCCCGCTTGAG. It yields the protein CASSLDQGPLE. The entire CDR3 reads CASSLDQGPLEQFF.

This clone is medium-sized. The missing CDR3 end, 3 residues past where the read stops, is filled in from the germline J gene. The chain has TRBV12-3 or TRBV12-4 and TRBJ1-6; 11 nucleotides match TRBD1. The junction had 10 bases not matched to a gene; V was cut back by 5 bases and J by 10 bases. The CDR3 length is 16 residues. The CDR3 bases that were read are TGTGCCAGCAGTCTTTACCCCGGGACAGGGGGATCACCC. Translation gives CASSLYPGTGGSP. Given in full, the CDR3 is CASSLYPGTGGSPLHF.

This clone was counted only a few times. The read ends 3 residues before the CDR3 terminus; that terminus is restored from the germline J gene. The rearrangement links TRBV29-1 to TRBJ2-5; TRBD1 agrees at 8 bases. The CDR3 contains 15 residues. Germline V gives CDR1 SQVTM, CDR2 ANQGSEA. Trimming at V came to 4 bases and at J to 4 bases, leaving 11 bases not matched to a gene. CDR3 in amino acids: CSVAGQVVVAETQYF. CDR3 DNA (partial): TGCAGCGTTGCGGGACAGGTTGTAGTAGCAGAGACC. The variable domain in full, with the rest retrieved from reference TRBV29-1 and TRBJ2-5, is SAVISQKPSRDICQRGTSLTIQCQVDSQVTMMFWYRQQPGQSLTLIATANQGSEATYESGFVIDKFPISRPNLTFSTLTVSNMSPEDSSIYLCSVAGQVVVAETQYFGPGTRLLVL.

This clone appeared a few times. CDR3 region: CASRTGANYGYTF. CDR3 DNA, as far as it was read: TGTGCCAGTCGGACAGGGGCCAACTATGGC. V usage is TRBV2 and J usage is TRBJ1-2, with 9 bases aligning to TRBD1. Read sequence stops 3 residues before the CDR3 end, and the germline J gene provides the missing end. The CDR3 runs to 13 residues. Germline CDR1 is SNHLY and CDR2 is FYNNEI. J lost 2 bases, V lost 9 bases, and 4 bases had no gene match.

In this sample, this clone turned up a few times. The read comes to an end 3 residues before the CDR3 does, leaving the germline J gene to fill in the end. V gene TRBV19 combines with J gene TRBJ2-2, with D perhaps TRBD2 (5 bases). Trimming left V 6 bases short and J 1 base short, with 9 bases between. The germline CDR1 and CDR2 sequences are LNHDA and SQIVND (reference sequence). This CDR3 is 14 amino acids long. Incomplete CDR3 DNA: TGTGCCAGTAGGAGTGAGGGGAACACCGGGGAG. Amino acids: CASRSEGNTGE. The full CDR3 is CASRSEGNTGELFF.

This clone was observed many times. Partial CDR3 DNA: TGTGCCAGCAGCTTAGTCCTAGCGGGCAATGAG. Protein: CASSLVLAGNE. The entire CDR3 protein reads CASSLVLAGNEQFF. The rearrangement links TRBV7-9 to TRBJ2-1, with 8 positions matching TRBD2. The CDR3 end falls 3 residues outside the read, so it is completed with the germline J gene. Germline V lookup: CDR1 SEHNR, CDR2 FQNEAQ (reference sequence). The CDR3 runs to 14 residues. V lost 1 base to trimming and J lost 6 bases; unmatched junction nucleotides: 2.

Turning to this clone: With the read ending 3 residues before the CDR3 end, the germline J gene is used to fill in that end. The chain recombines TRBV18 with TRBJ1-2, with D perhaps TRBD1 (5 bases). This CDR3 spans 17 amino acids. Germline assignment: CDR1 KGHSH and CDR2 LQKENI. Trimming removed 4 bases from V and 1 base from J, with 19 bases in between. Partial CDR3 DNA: TGTGCCAGCTCACTTCAGGGCAGATGGGGAAATAACTATGGC. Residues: CASSLQGRWGNNYG. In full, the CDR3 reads CASSLQGRWGNNYGYTF. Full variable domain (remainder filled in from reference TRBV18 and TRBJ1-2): NAGVMQNPRHLVRRRGQEARLRCSPMKGHSHVYWYRQLPEEGLKFMVYLQKENIIDESGMPKERFSAEFPKEGPSILRIQQVVRGDSAAYFCASSLQGRWGNNYGYTFGSGTRLTVV.

CDR3 bases read: TGCAGTGCTAGATCCACCCACACCTCTAGGAATGAG. Translated: CSARSTHTSRNE. In full, the CDR3 is CSARSTHTSRNEQFF. The chain is built from TRBV20-1 and TRBJ2-1; D remains ambiguous. The sequenced fragment ends 3 residues before the CDR3 boundary, so the rest is inferred from the germline J gene. Trimming cost V 2 bases and J 7 bases, with 18 bases left between them. The CDR3 sequence is 15 residues long. Germline lookup yields CDR1 DFQATT and CDR2 SNEGSKA (reference sequence).

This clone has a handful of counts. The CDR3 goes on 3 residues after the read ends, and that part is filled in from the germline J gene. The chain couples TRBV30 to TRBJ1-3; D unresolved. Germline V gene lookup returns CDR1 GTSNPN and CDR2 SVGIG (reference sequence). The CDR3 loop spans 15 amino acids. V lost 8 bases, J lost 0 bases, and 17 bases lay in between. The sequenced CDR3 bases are TGTGCCGGAAAAAGGTACACGGGCTCTGGAAACACC. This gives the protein CAGKRYTGSGNT. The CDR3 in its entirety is CAGKRYTGSGNTIYF.

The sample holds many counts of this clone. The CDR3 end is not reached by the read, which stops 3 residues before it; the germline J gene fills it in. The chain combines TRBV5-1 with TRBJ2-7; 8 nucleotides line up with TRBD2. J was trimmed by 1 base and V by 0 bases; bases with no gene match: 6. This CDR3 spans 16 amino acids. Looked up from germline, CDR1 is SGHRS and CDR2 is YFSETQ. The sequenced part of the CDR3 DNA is TGCGCCAGCAGCTTGGTTGCGACTAGCGAGTCCTACGAG. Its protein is CASSLVATSESYE. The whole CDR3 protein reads CASSLVATSESYEQYF.

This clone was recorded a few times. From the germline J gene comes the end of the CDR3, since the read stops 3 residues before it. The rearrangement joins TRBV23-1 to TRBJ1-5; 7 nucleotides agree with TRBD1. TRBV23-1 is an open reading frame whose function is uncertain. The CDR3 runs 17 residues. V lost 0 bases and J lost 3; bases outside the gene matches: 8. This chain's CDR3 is CASSQSPGTAYNQPQHF. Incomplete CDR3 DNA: TGCGCCAGCAGTCAATCTCCAGGGACAGCATACAATCAGCCC.

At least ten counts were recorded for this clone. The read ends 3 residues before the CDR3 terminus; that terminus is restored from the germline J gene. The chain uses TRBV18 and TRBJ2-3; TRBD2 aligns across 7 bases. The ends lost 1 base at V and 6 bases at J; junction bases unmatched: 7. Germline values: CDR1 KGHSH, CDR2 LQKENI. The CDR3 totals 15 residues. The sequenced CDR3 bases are TGTGCCAGCTCACCACTTCAACGGGGAGGGGATACG. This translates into CASSPLQRGGDT. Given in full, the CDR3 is CASSPLQRGGDTQYF.

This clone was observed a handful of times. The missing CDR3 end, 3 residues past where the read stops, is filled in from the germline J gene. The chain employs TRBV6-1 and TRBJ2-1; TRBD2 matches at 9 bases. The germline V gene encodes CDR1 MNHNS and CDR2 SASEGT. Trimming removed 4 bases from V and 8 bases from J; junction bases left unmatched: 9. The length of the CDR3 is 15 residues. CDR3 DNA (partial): TGTGCCAGCAGTGGGCGGCTAGCGGGACTCGATGAG. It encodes CASSGRLAGLDE. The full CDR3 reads CASSGRLAGLDEQFF.

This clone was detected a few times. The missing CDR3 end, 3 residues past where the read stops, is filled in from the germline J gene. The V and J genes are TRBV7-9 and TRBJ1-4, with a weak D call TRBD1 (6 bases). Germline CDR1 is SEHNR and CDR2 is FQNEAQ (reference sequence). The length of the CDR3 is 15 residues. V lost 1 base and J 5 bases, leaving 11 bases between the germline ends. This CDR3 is CASSLVGRGNEKLFF. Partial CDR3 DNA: TGTGCCAGCAGCTTAGTCGGCAGGGGAAATGAAAAA.

CDR3 DNA, as far as it was read: TGTGCCAGCAGCTCTAGCACAGATACG. It codes for CASSSSTDT. The whole CDR3 protein reads CASSSSTDTQYF. The rearrangement links TRBV7-9 to TRBJ2-3; no clear D. The sequence runs out 3 residues before the end of the CDR3; the remainder is reconstructed from the germline J gene. Trimming removed 4 bases at V and 0 bases at J, with 2 bases between. This CDR3 comprises 12 residues. CDR1 is SEHNR, CDR2 FQNEAQ, per germline (reference sequence).

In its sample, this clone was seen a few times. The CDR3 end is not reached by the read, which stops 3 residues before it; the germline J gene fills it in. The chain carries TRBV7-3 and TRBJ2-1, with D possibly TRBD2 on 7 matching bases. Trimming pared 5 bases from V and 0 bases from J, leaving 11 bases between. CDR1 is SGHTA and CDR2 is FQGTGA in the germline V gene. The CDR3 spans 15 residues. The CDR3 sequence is CASSQGGVSYNEQFF. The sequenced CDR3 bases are TGTGCCAGCAGCCAAGGGGGGGTCTCCTACAATGAG.

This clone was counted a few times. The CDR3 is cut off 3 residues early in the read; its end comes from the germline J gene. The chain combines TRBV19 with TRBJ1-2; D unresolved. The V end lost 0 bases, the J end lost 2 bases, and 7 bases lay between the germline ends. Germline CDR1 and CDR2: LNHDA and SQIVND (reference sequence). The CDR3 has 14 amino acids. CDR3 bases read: TGTGCCAGTAGTATAGATCGCAGGAACTATGGC. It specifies CASSIDRRNYG. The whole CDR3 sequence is CASSIDRRNYGYTF.

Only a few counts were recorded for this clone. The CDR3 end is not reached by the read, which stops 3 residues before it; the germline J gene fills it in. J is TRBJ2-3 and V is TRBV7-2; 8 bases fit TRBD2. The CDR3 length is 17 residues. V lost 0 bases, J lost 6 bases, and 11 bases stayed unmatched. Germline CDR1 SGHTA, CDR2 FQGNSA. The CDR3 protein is CASSLAPRGANLDTQYF. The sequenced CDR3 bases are TGTGCCAGCAGCTTAGCGCCGCGGGGGGCGAACTTGGATACG.

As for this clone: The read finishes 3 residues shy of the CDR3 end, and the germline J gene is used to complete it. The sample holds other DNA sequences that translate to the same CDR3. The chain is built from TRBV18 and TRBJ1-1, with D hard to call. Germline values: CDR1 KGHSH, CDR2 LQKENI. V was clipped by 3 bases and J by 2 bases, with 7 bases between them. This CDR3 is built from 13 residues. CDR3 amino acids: CASSPGQNTEAFF. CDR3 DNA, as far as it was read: TGTGCCAGCTCACCTGGGCAAAACACTGAA.

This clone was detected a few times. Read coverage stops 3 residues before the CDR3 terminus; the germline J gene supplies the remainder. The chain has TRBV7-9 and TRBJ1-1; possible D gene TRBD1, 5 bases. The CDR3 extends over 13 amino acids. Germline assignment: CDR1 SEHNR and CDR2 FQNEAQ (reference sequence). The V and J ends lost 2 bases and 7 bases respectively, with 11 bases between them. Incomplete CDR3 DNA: TGTGCCAGCAGCTTATTGGGGCCCGGTGAA. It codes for CASSLLGPGE. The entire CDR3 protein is CASSLLGPGEAFF.

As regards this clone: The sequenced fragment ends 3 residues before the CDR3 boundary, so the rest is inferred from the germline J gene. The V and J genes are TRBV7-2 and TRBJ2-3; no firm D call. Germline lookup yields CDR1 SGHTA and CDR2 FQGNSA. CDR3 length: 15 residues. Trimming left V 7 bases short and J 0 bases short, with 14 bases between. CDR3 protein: CASISRSSSTDTQYF. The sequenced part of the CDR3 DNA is TGTGCCAGCATCAGCAGGTCATCTAGCACAGATACG. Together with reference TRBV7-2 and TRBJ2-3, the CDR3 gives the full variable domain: GAGVSQSPSNKVTEKGKDVELRCDPISGHTALYWYRQSLGQGLEFLIYFQGNSAPDKSGLPSDRFSAERTGGSVSTLTIQRTQQEDSAVYLCASISRSSSTDTQYFGPGTRLTVL.

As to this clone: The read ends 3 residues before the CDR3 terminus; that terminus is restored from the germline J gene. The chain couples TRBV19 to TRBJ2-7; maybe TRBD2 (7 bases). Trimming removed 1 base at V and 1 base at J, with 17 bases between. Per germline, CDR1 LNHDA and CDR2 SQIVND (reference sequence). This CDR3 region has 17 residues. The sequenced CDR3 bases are TGTGCCAGTAGTATAGGGGGGCTAGCGGTACCTTCCTACGAG. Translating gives CASSIGGLAVPSYE. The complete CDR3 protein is CASSIGGLAVPSYEQYF.

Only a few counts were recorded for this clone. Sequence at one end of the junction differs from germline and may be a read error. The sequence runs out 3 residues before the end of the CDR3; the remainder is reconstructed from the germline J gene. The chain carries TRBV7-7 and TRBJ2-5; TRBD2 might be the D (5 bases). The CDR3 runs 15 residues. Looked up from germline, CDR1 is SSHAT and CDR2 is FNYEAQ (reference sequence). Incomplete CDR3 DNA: TGTGCTAGCAGCTTAGGTCCGACTACCACAGAGACC. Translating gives CASSLGPTTTET. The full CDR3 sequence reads CASSLGPTTTETQYF.

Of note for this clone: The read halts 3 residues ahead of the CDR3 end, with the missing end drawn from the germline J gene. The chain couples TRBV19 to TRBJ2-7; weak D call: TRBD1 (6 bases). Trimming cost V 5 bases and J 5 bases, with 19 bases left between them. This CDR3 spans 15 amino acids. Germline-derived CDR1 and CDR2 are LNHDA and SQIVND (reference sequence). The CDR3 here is CASSFNGNREHEQYF. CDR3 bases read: TGTGCCAGTAGTTTTAACGGGAACAGGGAACACGAG.

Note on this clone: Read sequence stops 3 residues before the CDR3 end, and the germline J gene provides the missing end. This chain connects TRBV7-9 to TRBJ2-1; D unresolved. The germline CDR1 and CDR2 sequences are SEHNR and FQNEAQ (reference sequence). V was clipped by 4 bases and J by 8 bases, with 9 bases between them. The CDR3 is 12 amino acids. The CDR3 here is CASSSYLHEQFF. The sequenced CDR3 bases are TGTGCCAGCAGCTCCTACCTCCATGAG.